The subject of this entry is one TCR beta chain. Antigen specificity is unknown. The data derive from a study of beta chain features in type 1 diabetes. V lost 4 bases, J lost 3 bases, and 10 bases lay in between. The CDR3 extends over 13 amino acids. Germline lookup yields CDR1 SEHNR and CDR2 FQNEAQ (reference sequence). The study, taken as a whole, reports: Comparison showed that naive, central memory and Treg TCRB repertoires appeared more similar among patients than among healthy donors.

Every bit of the isolated RNA underwent reverse transcription, so sequencing read expressed TCRB transcripts. Libraries were prepared by immunoSEQ multiplex PCR; TCRdb keeps only in-frame clonotypes and omits some of them. The repertoire includes around 430,000 clones, roughly 30% of them detected once, and almost 0.065% sits in the top ten. This sequence originates from a man in his late teens or twenties in good health. The V call is TRBV7-9, the J call TRBJ2-7; D perhaps matches TRBD2 (6 bases). The specimen sequenced was naive CD4+ T cells from blood. The DNA for the CDR3 is TGTGCCAGCAGCTCCCCCGGGAGCTACGAGCAGTACTTC. Protein sequence: CASSSPGSYEQYF.